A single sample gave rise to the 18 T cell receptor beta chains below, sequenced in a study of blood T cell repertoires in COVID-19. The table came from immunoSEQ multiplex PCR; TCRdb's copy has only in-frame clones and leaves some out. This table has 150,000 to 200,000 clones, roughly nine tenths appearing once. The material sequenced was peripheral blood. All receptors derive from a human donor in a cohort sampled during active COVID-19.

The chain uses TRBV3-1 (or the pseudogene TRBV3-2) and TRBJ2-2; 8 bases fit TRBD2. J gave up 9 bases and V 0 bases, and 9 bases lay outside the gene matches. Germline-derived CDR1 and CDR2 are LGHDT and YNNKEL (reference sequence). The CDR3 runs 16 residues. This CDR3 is CASSQEAGVAGRELFF. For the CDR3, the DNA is TGTGCCAGCAGCCAAGAAGCGGGGGTAGCGGGACGGGAGCTGTTTTTT.

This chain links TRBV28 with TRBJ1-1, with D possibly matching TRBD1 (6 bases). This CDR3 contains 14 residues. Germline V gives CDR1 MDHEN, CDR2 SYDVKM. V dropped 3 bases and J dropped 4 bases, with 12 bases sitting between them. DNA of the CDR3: TGTGCCAGCAGTTTCCGACAGGAAATCACTGAAGCTTTCTTT. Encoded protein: CASSFRQEITEAFF. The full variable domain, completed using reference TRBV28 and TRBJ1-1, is DVKVTQSSRYLVKRTGEKVFLECVQDMDHENMFWYRQDPGLGLRLIYFSYDVKMKEKGDIPEGYSVSREKKERFSLILESASTNQTSMYLCASSFRQEITEAFFGQGTRLTVV.

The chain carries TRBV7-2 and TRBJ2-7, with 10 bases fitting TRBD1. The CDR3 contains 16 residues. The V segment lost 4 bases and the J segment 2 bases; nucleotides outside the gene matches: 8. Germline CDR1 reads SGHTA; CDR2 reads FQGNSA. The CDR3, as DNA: TGTGCCAGCAGCTCTTCTCCGGGACAGGGGCCCTACGAGCAGTACTTC. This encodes CASSSSPGQGPYEQYF.

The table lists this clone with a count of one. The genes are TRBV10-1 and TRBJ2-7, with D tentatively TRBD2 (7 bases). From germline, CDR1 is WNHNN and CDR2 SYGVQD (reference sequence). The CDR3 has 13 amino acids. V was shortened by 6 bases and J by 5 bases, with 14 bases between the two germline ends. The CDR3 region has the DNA TGCGCCAGCAGCGGGGGGCAGGTCCACGAGCAGTACTTC. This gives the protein CASSGGQVHEQYF.

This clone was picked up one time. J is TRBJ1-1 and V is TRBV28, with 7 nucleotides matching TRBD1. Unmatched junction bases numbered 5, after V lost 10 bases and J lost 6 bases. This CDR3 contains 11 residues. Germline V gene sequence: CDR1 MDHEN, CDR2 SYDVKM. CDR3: CATRTGPEAFF. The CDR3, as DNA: TGTGCCACCCGGACAGGTCCTGAAGCTTTCTTT.

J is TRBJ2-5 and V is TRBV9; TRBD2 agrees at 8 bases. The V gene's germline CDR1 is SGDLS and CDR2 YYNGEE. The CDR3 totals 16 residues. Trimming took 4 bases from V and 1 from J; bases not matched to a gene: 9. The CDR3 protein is CASSNPLAGTQETQYF. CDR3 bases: TGTGCCAGCAGCAACCCATTAGCGGGGACCCAAGAGACCCAGTACTTC.

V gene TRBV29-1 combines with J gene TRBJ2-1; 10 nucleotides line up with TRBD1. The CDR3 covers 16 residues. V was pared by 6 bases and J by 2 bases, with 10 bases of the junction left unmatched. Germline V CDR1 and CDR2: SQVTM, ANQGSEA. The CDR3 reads CSVNGAGTGAYNEQFF. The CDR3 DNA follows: TGCAGCGTCAACGGAGCGGGGACAGGGGCCTACAATGAGCAGTTCTTC.

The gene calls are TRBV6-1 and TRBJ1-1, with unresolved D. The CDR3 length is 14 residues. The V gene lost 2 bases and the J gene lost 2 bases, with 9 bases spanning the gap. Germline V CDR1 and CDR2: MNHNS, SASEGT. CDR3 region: CASSELESNTEAFF. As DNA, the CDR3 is TGTGCCAGCAGTGAACTAGAGTCTAACACTGAAGCTTTCTTT.

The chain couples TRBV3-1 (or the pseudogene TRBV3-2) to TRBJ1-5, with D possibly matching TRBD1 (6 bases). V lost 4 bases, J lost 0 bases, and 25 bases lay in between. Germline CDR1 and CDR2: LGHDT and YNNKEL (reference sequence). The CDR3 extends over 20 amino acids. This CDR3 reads CASSRGPIGIMDYSNQPQHF. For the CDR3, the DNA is TGTGCCAGCAGCCGGGGGCCTATAGGAATAATGGATTATAGCAATCAGCCCCAGCATTTT.

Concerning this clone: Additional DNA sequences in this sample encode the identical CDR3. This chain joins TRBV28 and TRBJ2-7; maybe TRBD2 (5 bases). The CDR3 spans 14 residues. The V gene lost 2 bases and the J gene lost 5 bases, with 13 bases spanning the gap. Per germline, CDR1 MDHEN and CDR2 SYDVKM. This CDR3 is CASSLLGGVNEQYF. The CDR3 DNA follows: TGTGCCAGCAGTTTACTCGGAGGAGTGAACGAGCAGTACTTC.

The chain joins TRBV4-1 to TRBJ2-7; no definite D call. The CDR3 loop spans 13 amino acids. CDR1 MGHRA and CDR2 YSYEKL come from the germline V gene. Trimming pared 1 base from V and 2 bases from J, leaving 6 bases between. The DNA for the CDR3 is TGCGCCAGCAGCCAAGCCGGTCCCTACGAGCAGTACTTC. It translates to CASSQAGPYEQYF.

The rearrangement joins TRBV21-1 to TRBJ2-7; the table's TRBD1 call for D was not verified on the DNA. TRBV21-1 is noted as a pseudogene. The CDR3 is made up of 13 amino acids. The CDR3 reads CASSSPGTSEQYF. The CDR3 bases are TGTGCCAGCAGCAGCCCAGGAACCAGCGAGCAGTACTTC.

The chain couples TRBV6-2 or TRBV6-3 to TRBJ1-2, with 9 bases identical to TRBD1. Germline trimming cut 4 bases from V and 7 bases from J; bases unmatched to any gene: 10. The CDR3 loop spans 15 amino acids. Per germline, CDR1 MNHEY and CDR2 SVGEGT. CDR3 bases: TGTGCCAGCAGTTCATCGACAGGGGGAGGAGGTGGCTACACCTTC. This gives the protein CASSSSTGGGGGYTF.

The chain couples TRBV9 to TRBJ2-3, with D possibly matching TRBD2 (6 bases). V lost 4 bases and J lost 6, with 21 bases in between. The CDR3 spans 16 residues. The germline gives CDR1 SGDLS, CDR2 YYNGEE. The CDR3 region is CASSSLRDPPRDTQYF. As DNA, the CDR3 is TGTGCCAGCAGCTCCTTGCGGGATCCCCCTCGGGATACGCAGTATTTT.

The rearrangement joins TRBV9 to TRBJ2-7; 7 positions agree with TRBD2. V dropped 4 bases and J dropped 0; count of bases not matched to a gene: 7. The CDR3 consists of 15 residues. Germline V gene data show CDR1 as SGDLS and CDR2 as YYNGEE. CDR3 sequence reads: CASSPTSAFSYEQYF. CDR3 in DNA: TGTGCCAGCAGCCCTACTAGCGCCTTCTCCTACGAGCAGTACTTC.

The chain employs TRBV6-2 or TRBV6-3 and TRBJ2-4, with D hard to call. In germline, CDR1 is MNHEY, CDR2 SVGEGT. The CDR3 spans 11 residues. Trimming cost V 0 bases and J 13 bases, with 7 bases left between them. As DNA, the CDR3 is TGTGCCAGCAGTTACTCGATGGAGCAGTACTTC. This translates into CASSYSMEQYF.

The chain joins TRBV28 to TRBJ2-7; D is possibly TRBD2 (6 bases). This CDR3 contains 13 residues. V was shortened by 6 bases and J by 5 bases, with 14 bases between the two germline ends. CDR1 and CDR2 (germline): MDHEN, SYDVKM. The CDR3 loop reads CASRGGHIDEQYF. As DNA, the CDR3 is TGTGCCAGCAGGGGAGGCCACATCGACGAGCAGTACTTC.

The CDR3 protein is CASSKPGTGNTEAFF. CDR3 DNA sequence: TGTGCCAGCAGCAAACCCGGGACAGGGAACACTGAAGCTTTCTTT. V usage is TRBV11-2 and J usage is TRBJ1-1, with 8 bases lining up with TRBD1. CDR1 SGHAT and CDR2 FQNNGV come from the germline V gene. The CDR3 length is 15 residues. The ends lost 5 bases at V and 1 base at J; junction bases unmatched: 6.